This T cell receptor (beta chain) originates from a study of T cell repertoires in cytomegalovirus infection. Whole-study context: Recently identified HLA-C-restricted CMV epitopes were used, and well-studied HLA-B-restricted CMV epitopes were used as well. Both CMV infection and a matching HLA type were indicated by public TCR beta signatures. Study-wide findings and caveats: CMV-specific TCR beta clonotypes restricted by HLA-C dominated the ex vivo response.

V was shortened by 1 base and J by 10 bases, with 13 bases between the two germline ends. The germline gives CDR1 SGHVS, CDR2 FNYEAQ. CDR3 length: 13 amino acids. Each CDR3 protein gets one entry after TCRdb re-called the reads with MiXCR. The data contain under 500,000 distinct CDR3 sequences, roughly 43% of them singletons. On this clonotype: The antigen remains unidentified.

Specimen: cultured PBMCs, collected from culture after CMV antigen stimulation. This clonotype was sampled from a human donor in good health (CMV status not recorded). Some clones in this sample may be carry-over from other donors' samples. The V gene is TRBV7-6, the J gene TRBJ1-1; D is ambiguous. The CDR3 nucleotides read TGTGCCAGCAGCTTAGGGACCGACTTGGGAGCTTTCTTT. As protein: CASSLGTDLGAFF.